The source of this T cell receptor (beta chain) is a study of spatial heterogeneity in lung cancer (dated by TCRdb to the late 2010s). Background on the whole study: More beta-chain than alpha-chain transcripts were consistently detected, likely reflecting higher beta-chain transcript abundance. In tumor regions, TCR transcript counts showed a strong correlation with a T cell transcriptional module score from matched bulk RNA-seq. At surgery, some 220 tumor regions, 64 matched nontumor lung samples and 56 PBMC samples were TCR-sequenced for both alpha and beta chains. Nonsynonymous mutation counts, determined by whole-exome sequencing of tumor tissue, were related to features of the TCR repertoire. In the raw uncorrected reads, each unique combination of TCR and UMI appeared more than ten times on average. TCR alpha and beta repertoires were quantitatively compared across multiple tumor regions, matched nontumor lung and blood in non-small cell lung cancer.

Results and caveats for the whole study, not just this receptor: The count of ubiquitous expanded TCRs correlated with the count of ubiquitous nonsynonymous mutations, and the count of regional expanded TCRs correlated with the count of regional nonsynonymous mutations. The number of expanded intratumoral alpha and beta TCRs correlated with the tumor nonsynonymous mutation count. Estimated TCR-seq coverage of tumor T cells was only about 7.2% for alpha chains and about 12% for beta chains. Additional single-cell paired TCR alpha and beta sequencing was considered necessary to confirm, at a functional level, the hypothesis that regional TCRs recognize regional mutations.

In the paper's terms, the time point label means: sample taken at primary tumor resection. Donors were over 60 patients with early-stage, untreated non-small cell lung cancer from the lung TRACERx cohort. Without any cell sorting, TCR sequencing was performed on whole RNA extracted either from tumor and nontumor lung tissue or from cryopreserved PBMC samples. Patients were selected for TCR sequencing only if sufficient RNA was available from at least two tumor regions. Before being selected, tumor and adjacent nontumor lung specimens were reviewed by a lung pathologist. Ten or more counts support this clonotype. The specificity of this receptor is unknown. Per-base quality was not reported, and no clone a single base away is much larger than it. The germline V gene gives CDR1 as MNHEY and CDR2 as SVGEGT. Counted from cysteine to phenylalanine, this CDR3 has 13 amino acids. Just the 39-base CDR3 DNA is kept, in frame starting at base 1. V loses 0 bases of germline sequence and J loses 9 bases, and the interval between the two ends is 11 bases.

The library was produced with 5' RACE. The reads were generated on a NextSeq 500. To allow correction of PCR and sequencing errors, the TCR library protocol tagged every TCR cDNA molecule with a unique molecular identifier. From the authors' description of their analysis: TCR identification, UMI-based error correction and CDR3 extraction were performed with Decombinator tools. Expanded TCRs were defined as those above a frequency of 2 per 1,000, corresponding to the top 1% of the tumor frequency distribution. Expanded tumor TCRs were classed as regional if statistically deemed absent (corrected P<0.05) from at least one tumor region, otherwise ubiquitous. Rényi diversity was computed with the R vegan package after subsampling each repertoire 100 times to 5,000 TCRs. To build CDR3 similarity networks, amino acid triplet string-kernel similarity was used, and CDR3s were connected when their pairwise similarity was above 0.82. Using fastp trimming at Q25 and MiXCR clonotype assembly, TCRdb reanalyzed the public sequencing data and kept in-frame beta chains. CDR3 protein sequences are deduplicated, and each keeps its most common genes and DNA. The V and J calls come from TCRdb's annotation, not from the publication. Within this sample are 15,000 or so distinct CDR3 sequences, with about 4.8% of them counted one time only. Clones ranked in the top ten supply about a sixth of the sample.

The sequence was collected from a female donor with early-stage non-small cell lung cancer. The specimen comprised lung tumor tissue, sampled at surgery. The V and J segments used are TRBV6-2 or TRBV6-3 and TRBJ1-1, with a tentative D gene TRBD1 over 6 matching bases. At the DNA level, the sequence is TGTGCCAGCAGTTACTCGAGGGGGACTAAAGCTTTCTTT. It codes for CASSYSRGTKAFF.